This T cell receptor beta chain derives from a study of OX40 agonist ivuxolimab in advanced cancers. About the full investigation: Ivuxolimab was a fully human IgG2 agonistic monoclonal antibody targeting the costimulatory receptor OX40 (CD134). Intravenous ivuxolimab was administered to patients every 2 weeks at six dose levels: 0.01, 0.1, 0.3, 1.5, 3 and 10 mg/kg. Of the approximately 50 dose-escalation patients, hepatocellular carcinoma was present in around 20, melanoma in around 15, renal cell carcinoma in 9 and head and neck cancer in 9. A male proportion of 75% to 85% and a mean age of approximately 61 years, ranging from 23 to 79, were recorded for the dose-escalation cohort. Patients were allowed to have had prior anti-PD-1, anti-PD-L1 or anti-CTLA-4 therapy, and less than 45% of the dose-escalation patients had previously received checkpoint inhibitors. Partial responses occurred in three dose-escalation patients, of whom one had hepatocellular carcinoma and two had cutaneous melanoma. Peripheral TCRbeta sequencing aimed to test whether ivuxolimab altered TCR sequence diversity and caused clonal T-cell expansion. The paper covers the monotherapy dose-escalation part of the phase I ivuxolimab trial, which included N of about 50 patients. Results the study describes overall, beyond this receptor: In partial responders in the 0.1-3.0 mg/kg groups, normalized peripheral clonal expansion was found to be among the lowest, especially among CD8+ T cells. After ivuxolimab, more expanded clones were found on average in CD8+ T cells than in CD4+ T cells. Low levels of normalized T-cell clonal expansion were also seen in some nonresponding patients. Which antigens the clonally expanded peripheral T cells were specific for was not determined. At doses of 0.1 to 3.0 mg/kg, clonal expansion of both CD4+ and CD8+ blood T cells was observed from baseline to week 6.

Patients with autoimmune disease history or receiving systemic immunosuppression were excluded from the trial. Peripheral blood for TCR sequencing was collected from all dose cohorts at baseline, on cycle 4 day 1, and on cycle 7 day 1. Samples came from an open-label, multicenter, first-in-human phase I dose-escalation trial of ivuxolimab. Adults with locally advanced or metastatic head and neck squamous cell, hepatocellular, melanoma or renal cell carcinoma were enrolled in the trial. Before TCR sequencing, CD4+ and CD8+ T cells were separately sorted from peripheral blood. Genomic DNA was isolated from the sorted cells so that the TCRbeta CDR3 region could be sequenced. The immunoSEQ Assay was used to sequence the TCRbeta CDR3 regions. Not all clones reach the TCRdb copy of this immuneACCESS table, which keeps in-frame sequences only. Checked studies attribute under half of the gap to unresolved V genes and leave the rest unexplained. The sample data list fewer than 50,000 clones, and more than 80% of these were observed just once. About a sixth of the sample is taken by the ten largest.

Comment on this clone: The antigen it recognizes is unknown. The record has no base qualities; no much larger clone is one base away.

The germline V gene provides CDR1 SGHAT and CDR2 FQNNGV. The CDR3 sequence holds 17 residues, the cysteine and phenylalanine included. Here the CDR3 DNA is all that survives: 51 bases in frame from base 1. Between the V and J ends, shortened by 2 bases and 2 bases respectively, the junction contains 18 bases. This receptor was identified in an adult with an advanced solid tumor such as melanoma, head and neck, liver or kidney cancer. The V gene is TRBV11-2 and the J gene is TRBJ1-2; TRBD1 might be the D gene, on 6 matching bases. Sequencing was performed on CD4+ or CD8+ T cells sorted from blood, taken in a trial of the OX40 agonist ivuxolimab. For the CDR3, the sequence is CASSLSVAQGQNYGYTF. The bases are TGTGCCAGCAGCTTAAGTGTGGCGCAGGGGCAAAACTATGGCTACACCTTC.